The 20 T cell receptor beta chains below were found in one sample sequenced in a study of tumor-infiltrating lymphocytes in primary liver carcinoma. RNA was extracted from whole blood without cell sorting, alongside germline DNA. The input was about 490 ng total RNA; TCR beta cDNA was made from it with a constant-region primer. Researchers made the TCR beta libraries by running three nested multiplex PCR rounds with slightly modified ARM-PCR. A C-beta reverse primer was combined with TRBV1-TRBV30 forward primers in the first two PCR rounds, and each round had around 11 cycles. TCRdb re-called the multiplex PCR reads through MiXCR, storing one row per CDR3 protein. The data contain 300,000 to 350,000 distinct CDR3 sequences, more than 55% of them singletons. Sequencing used peripheral blood. The receptors were sampled from a woman in her 30s with primary liver carcinoma and hepatitis B virus infection.

Details on this clonotype: At one boundary the junction diverges from the germline segment, which might be a read error. The chain links TRBV6-1 to TRBJ1-1; a possible D gene is TRBD1 (5 bases). The CDR3 is 15 residues long. CDR1 and CDR2 (germline): MNHNS, SASEGT. CDR3 sequence: CASSYSWQGQAEASF. CDR3 DNA sequence: TGTGCCAGCAGTTACTCTTGGCAGGGTCAGGCCGAAGCTTCCTTT.

This clonotype showed up just a few times. The chain is built from TRBV12-3 or TRBV12-4 and TRBJ2-1; the match to TRBD2 covers 7 bases. The junction had 11 bases not matched to a gene; V was cut back by 4 bases and J by 8 bases. CDR3 length: 15 amino acids. The CDR3 nucleotides are TGTGCCAGCAGTTCCTTACTCGGGGGGTCCCATGAGCAGTTCTTC. It specifies CASSSLLGGSHEQFF.

This chain connects TRBV7-2 to TRBJ2-1; D is perhaps TRBD1 or TRBD2 (5 bases each). V lost 4 bases and J 5 bases, leaving 9 bases between the germline ends. CDR3 size: 13 residues. From germline, CDR1 is SGHTA and CDR2 FQGNSA. The CDR3 DNA follows: TGTGCCAGCAGCTGGGACGAAGACAATGAGCAGTTCTTC. Residues: CASSWDEDNEQFF.

This clonotype was observed many times. The chain recombines TRBV11-2 with TRBJ2-3, with unresolved D. This CDR3 contains 15 residues. Germline lookup yields CDR1 SGHAT and CDR2 FQNNGV. V was clipped by 1 base and J by 2 bases, with 10 bases between them. The CDR3 DNA reads TGTGCCAGCAGCTTAGCGCTCCTCCTCACAGATACGCAGTATTTT. It is translated as CASSLALLLTDTQYF.

On this clonotype itself: This clone may be a read error of a much larger clone one base away. The chain has TRBV6-1 and TRBJ2-7, with 10 positions matching TRBD2. CDR3 length equals 13 residues. CDR1 and CDR2 from the germline V gene are MNHNS and SASEGT. Germline trimming cut 6 bases from V and 7 bases from J; bases unmatched to any gene: 6. The CDR3 DNA sequence: TGTGCCAGCAGGCTAGCGGGAGTCGATGAGCAGTACTTC. Amino acids: CASRLAGVDEQYF.

A remark on this clonotype: The junction does not match germline at one end; this may be a read error. The chain combines TRBV11-3 with TRBJ2-3; 11 positions agree with TRBD2. The CDR3 extends over 18 amino acids. CDR1 and CDR2 from the germline V gene are SGHNT and YENEEA. CDR3 in DNA: TGTGTCAGCAGCTTGCTCCGACTAGCGGGACAACCGCCGGATACGCAGTATTTT. Its translation is CVSSLLRLAGQPPDTQYF.

This clonotype was counted only a few times. The rearrangement uses TRBV14 and TRBJ2-4; 13 bases map to TRBD2. CDR1 SGHDN and CDR2 FVKESK come from the germline V gene. Trimming at V came to 4 bases and at J to 2 bases, leaving 14 bases not matched to a gene. The CDR3 is 20 amino acids. CDR3 coding DNA: TGTGCCAGCAGCCGCGGTAGGACAGGGACTAGCGGGACGTCCAAAAACATTCAGTACTTC. As protein: CASSRGRTGTSGTSKNIQYF.

This clonotype was detected ten times or more. The rearrangement links TRBV12-3 or TRBV12-4 to TRBJ2-7; no definite D call. Trimming left V 5 bases short and J 2 bases short, with 10 bases between. The CDR3 totals 13 residues. CDR3 nucleotides: TGTGCCAGCAGTCCAAATCGGCCCTACGAGCAGTACTTC. This translates into CASSPNRPYEQYF.

This CDR3 is CASSWGTVKGLSTDTQYF. CDR3 sequence (DNA): TGTGCCAGCAGTTGGGGGACAGTTAAGGGTCTTAGCACAGATACGCAGTATTTT. V gene TRBV6-2 or TRBV6-3 combines with J gene TRBJ2-3; TRBD1 matches 7 bases. CDR3 length equals 18 residues. After removal of 4 bases from V and 0 bases from J, the junction contained 13 bases not matched to a gene. The V gene's germline CDR1 is MNHEY and CDR2 SVGEGT.

The table lists this clonotype with a count of one. A single base separates this from a much larger clone, so it may be a read error. The chain is built from TRBV4-1 and TRBJ2-2; tentative D call: TRBD2 (6 bases). From germline, CDR1 is MGHRA and CDR2 YSYEKL. This CDR3 spans 17 amino acids. Trimming took off 4 bases at V and 6 bases at J, with 21 bases between the two ends. The CDR3 reads CASSRSLTGVFAGELFF. The CDR3 DNA reads as TGCGCCAGCAGCCGAAGCCTAACGGGAGTATTCGCCGGGGAGCTGTTTTTT.

This clonotype was counted between two and nine times. This rearrangement joins TRBV4-3 to TRBJ2-1; D possibly corresponds to TRBD2 (6 bases). The CDR3 has 15 residues. The V gene's germline CDR1 is LGHNA and CDR2 YSLEER. V dropped 1 base and J dropped 9 bases, with 16 bases sitting between them. The CDR3 spells CASSQGRRAGSEQFF. Here the CDR3 DNA reads TGCGCCAGCAGCCAAGGCCGTAGGGCGGGAAGTGAGCAGTTCTTC.

This clonotype showed up just a few times. Possible read error: a much larger clone is one base away. The CDR3 DNA sequence: TGTGCCAGCAGCCCACAGCGAGCATCCTACGAGCAGTACTTC. This translates into CASSPQRASYEQYF. J is TRBJ2-7 and V is TRBV11-3; D unclear. Germline V gene lookup returns CDR1 SGHNT and CDR2 YENEEA. CDR3 length equals 14 residues. V gave up 5 bases and J gave up 1 base, with 12 bases separating them.

This rearrangement joins TRBV6-2 or TRBV6-3 to TRBJ1-2; weak D call: TRBD1 (6 bases). Germline V CDR1 and CDR2: MNHEY, SVGEGT. Deletions cut 2 bases from V and 4 bases from J, with 14 bases between. CDR3 length equals 15 residues. DNA of the CDR3: TGTGCCAGCAGTTACGGGGGCAGTCCAGGCTATGGCTACACCTTC. As protein: CASSYGGSPGYGYTF.

This clonotype was seen many times. The chain links TRBV11-2 to TRBJ2-7; tentatively, D is TRBD2 (6 bases). Germline loops: CDR1 SGHAT, CDR2 FQNNGV. V gave up 3 bases and J gave up 2 bases, with 17 bases separating them. There are 16 residues in the CDR3. CDR3 bases: TGTGCCAGCAGCTTTAGTCCGGAGGGATGGCCCTACGAGCAGTACTTC. Amino acid sequence: CASSFSPEGWPYEQYF.

Remarks on this clonotype: One junction end disagrees with the germline gene, perhaps due to a read error. The chain employs TRBV11-2 and TRBJ2-2; D is undetermined. The CDR3 sequence is 15 residues long. Germline V gene lookup returns CDR1 SGHAT and CDR2 FQNNGV. The CDR3 reads CANSSRPLNIGELFF. The CDR3 region has the DNA TGTGCCAACAGCTCGAGGCCCCTGAACATCGGGGAGCTGTTTTTT. Using reference TRBV11-2 and TRBJ2-2 for the parts outside the CDR3, the full variable domain is EAGVAQSPRYKIIEKRQSVAFWCNPISGHATLYWYQQILGQGPKLLIQFQNNGVVDDSQLPKDRFSAERLKGVDSTLKIQPAKLEDSAVYLCANSSRPLNIGELFFGEGSRLTVL.

J is TRBJ1-2 and V is TRBV7-9, with no clear D. The CDR3 covers 13 residues. Germline lookup yields CDR1 SEHNR and CDR2 FQNEAQ (reference sequence). V lost 3 bases and J lost 6, with 11 bases in between. The CDR3 nucleotides are TGTGCCAGCAGCTTCACATCGAACAATGGCTACACCTTC. Protein: CASSFTSNNGYTF.

This clonotype was seen only a few times. This chain uses TRBV12-3 or TRBV12-4 with TRBJ2-6; 7 positions match TRBD1. The CDR3 covers 17 residues. J lost 1 base, V lost 6 bases, and 9 bases had no gene match. CDR3: CASRPTGLGSGANVLTF. As DNA, the CDR3 is TGTGCCAGCAGACCGACAGGGTTGGGATCTGGGGCCAACGTCCTGACTTTC.

In the case of this clonotype: A read error is likely, as this CDR3 ends without the conserved phenylalanine or tryptophan. The chain joins TRBV6-5 to TRBJ2-1; TRBD2 might be the D (6 bases). This CDR3 has 14 residues. Germline values: CDR1 MNHEY, CDR2 SVGAGI. Between the trimmed V and J ends, which lost 3 bases and 8 bases, there was a span of 14 bases. DNA for the CDR3: TGTGCCAGCAGTTATGTGGGAGGCTCGTATGAGCAGTTCTCC. Translating it yields CASSYVGGSYEQFS.

This clonotype showed up just a few times. This rearrangement joins TRBV13 to TRBJ2-2; 7 nucleotides agree with TRBD2. The CDR3 is made up of 15 amino acids. Per the germline V gene, CDR1 is PRHDT and CDR2 is FYEKMQ (reference sequence). J was trimmed by 3 bases and V by 5 bases; bases with no gene match: 6. The CDR3 sequence is CASSLTSAYTGELFF. DNA of the CDR3: TGTGCCAGCAGCCTAACTAGCGCTTACACCGGGGAGCTGTTTTTT. Full variable domain (rest looked up from reference TRBV13 and TRBJ2-2): AAGVIQSPRHLIKEKRETATLKCYPIPRHDTVYWYQQGPGQDPQFLISFYEKMQSDKGSIPDRFSAQQFSDYHSELNMSSLELGDSALYFCASSLTSAYTGELFFGEGSRLTVL.

The gene calls are TRBV7-9 and TRBJ2-1; 9 nucleotides line up with TRBD2. The J segment lost 8 bases and the V segment lost 1 base, leaving 18 bases of the junction unmatched. Germline assignment: CDR1 SEHNR and CDR2 FQNEAQ (reference sequence). The CDR3 extends over 19 amino acids. CDR3 sequence (DNA): TGTGCCAGCAGCTTAGGGGGGGCTGCTAGCGGGAAAATCAACGATGAGCAGTTCTTC. It codes for CASSLGGAASGKINDEQFF.